Shown below are 22 T cell receptor beta chains from a single sample sequenced in a study of graft-versus-host responses after intestinal transplantation. These receptors lack a known antigen. Sequencing was performed with immunoSEQ multiplex PCR; in TCRdb, only in-frame clones are kept and a portion is missing. The table includes tens of thousands of clones, roughly 90% detected once. Here the sequenced sample was unstimulated CD4+ T cells sorted from spleen or lymph node cells, taken before intestinal transplant. The source is a human donor who received an intestinal transplant.

V and J are TRBV5-6 and TRBJ1-2; the match to TRBD1 covers 8 bases. V lost 4 bases to trimming and J lost 3 bases; unmatched junction nucleotides: 17. Looked up from germline, CDR1 is SGHDT and CDR2 is YYEEEE. The CDR3 sequence is 18 residues long. Here the CDR3 reads CASSPLKAPGQVYYGYTF. Written as DNA, the CDR3 is TGTGCCAGCAGCCCACTGAAAGCACCGGGACAGGTCTACTATGGCTACACCTTC.

The V call is TRBV11-2, the J call TRBJ1-1, with 7 bases lining up with TRBD1. Trimming at V came to 1 base and at J to 10 bases, leaving 9 bases not matched to a gene. This CDR3 contains 14 residues. CDR1 and CDR2 from the germline V gene are SGHAT and FQNNGV. The CDR3 DNA is TGTGCCAGCAGCTTAGGCGTAGGGACAGAGGGAGCTTTCTTT. Translated, it gives CASSLGVGTEGAFF.

The chain is built from TRBV9 and TRBJ2-3, with TRBD2 identical over 8 bases. CDR3 length equals 15 residues. Germline V gene sequence: CDR1 SGDLS, CDR2 YYNGEE. Trimming at V came to 2 bases and at J to 2 bases, leaving 4 bases not matched to a gene. In DNA form, the CDR3 reads TGTGCCAGCAGCGTGGCGGGGGGACTCACAGATACGCAGTATTTT. It is translated as CASSVAGGLTDTQYF.

The chain carries TRBV7-9 and TRBJ1-1, with D possibly matching TRBD1 (5 bases). Trimming pared 0 bases from V and 5 bases from J, leaving 13 bases between. The CDR3 consists of 15 residues. Germline CDR1 and CDR2: SEHNR and FQNEAQ (reference sequence). The CDR3 protein is CASSLASGVGTEAFF. For the CDR3, the DNA is TGTGCCAGCAGCTTAGCTTCGGGGGTAGGAACTGAAGCTTTCTTT.

The rearrangement links TRBV5-4 to TRBJ2-3, with 12 positions matching TRBD2. The CDR3 is made up of 15 amino acids. Germline loops: CDR1 SGHNT, CDR2 YYREEE (reference sequence). Unmatched junction bases numbered 2, after V lost 0 bases and J lost 6 bases. CDR3 region: CASSLGGTSGDTQYF. CDR3 nucleotide sequence: TGTGCCAGCAGCTTGGGGGGGACTAGCGGGGATACGCAGTATTTT.

V and J are TRBV5-1 and TRBJ2-5; 9 bases are shared with TRBD1. Per the germline V gene, CDR1 is SGHRS and CDR2 is YFSETQ. The CDR3 runs to 15 residues. V shed 6 bases, J shed 4 bases, and the junction held 10 bases outside the gene matches. The CDR3 here is CASTAGSTGGETQYF. CDR3 bases: TGCGCCAGCACAGCCGGGTCGACAGGGGGAGAGACCCAGTACTTC.

This clone turned up a few times. The V and J genes are TRBV11-2 and TRBJ2-1, with 9 positions matching TRBD2. The J segment lost 3 bases and the V segment lost 7 bases, leaving 4 bases of the junction unmatched. The V gene's germline CDR1 is SGHAT and CDR2 FQNNGV. CDR3 size: 14 residues. In DNA, the CDR3 is TGTGCCAGCACCCCAGCGGGGGGCTACAATGAGCAGTTCTTC. Encoded protein: CASTPAGGYNEQFF.

About this clone: One end of the junction varies from germline; a read error may be responsible. V and J are TRBV7-7 and TRBJ2-7; possible D gene TRBD2, 5 bases. Germline CDR1 and CDR2: SSHAT and FNYEAQ (reference sequence). CDR3 length: 13 residues. CDR3 in amino acids: CASSPRMEDEQYF. The CDR3 DNA reads as TGTGCTAGCAGCCCCCGAATGGAGGACGAGCAGTACTTC.

The chain combines TRBV18 with TRBJ2-3; weak D call: TRBD1 (7 bases). The CDR3 runs to 16 residues. Germline lookup yields CDR1 KGHSH and CDR2 LQKENI. Trimming shortened V by 0 bases and J by 4 bases, and 14 bases separated the two germline ends. CDR3 loop: CASSPPQGGFSDTQYF. The CDR3, as DNA: TGTGCCAGCTCACCACCTCAGGGGGGATTTTCAGATACGCAGTATTTT.

The CDR3 loop reads CASSEAYGGFATNEKLFF. Here the CDR3 DNA reads TGTGCCAGCAGTGAAGCCTATGGGGGGTTCGCAACTAATGAAAAACTGTTTTTT. The gene calls are TRBV6-1 and TRBJ1-4; perhaps TRBD1 as D (5 bases). CDR1 is MNHNS and CDR2 is SASEGT in the germline V gene. The CDR3 consists of 18 residues. Trimming removed 0 bases from V and 0 bases from J, with 14 bases in between.

V is TRBV29-1 and J is TRBJ2-3, with TRBD1 identical over 11 bases. The germline gives CDR1 SQVTM, CDR2 ANQGSEA. This CDR3 comprises 14 residues. Unmatched junction bases numbered 5, after V lost 6 bases and J lost 3 bases. CDR3 nucleotides: TGCAGCGTGGACAGGGGGCTTAGGACAGATACGCAGTATTTT. This codes for CSVDRGLRTDTQYF.

The chain has TRBV18 and TRBJ1-2; no reliable D call. CDR1 is KGHSH and CDR2 is LQKENI in the germline V gene. The length of the CDR3 is 16 residues. V was pared by 5 bases and J by 3 bases, with 19 bases between. Here the CDR3 reads CASSAENLLGDYGYTF. The CDR3 region has the DNA TGTGCCAGCTCAGCCGAGAACCTACTGGGAGACTATGGCTACACCTTC.

The rearrangement uses TRBV11-2 and TRBJ1-5; TRBD1 might be the D (5 bases). Germline V CDR1 and CDR2: SGHAT, FQNNGV. CDR3 size: 15 residues. V was pared by 3 bases and J by 0 bases, with 9 bases between. This chain's CDR3 is CASSLAGGSNQPQHF. In DNA, the CDR3 is TGTGCCAGCAGCTTGGCGGGGGGTAGCAATCAGCCCCAGCATTTT. Combining the CDR3 with reference TRBV11-2 and TRBJ1-5 gives the whole variable domain EAGVAQSPRYKIIEKRQSVAFWCNPISGHATLYWYQQILGQGPKLLIQFQNNGVVDDSQLPKDRFSAERLKGVDSTLKIQPAKLEDSAVYLCASSLAGGSNQPQHFGDGTRLSIL.

The chain employs TRBV15 and TRBJ1-2; D possibly corresponds to TRBD1 (5 bases). V shed 0 bases and J shed 4 bases, with 12 bases lying between them. CDR3 length equals 15 residues. The germline V gene has CDR1 LNHNV and CDR2 YYDKDF (reference sequence). CDR3 sequence reads: CATSRDPTATYGYTF. As DNA, the CDR3 is TGTGCCACCAGCAGAGATCCGACAGCTACCTATGGCTACACCTTC. Drawing the rest from reference TRBV15 and TRBJ1-2, the complete variable domain is DAMVIQNPRYQVTQFGKPVTLSCSQTLNHNVMYWYQQKSSQAPKLLFHYYDKDFNNEADTPDNFQSRRPNTSFCFLDIRSPGLGDTAMYLCATSRDPTATYGYTFGSGTRLTVV.

The chain joins TRBV15 to TRBJ2-1; 8 bases agree with TRBD2. J was trimmed by 0 bases and V by 1 base; bases with no gene match: 5. The germline gives CDR1 LNHNV, CDR2 YYDKDF (reference sequence). There are 17 residues in the CDR3. The chain's CDR3 is CATSRVAGTSSYNEQFF. CDR3 nucleotide sequence: TGTGCCACCAGCAGAGTAGCGGGGACCAGCTCCTACAATGAGCAGTTCTTC.

The CDR3 sequence: CATSMQIPGFGLGYTF. CDR3 DNA sequence: TGTGCCACCAGCATGCAAATCCCCGGGTTCGGGTTAGGCTACACCTTC. The chain is built from TRBV15 and TRBJ1-2; D remains unclear. Germline assignment: CDR1 LNHNV and CDR2 YYDKDF (reference sequence). The CDR3 extends over 16 amino acids. V shed 4 bases and J shed 8 bases, with 23 bases lying between them.

The chain combines TRBV2 with TRBJ1-2; tentatively, D is TRBD1 (5 bases). Germline V gene data show CDR1 as SNHLY and CDR2 as FYNNEI. V lost 4 bases and J 7 bases, leaving 13 bases between the germline ends. CDR3 length: 13 amino acids. In nucleotides, the CDR3 is TGTGCCAGCAGTGGCAGTCAGGGCCGTGGCTACACCTTC. Amino acids: CASSGSQGRGYTF. The full variable domain, in which reference TRBV2 and TRBJ1-2 provide the parts outside the CDR3, is EPEVTQTPSHQVTQMGQEVILRCVPISNHLYFYWYRQILGQKVEFLVSFYNNEISEKSEIFDDQFSVERPDGSNFTLKIRSTKLEDSAMYFCASSGSQGRGYTFGSGTRLTVV.

This chain links TRBV6-6 with TRBJ2-7, with D possibly matching TRBD1 (6 bases). The V and J ends lost 8 bases and 2 bases respectively, with 16 bases between them. CDR3 length equals 14 residues. Per germline, CDR1 MNHNY and CDR2 SVGAGI (reference sequence). Written as DNA, the CDR3 is TGTGCCAGCCTTACAGGGCCTCGCGCCTACGAGCAGTACTTC. Residues: CASLTGPRAYEQYF.

The chain carries TRBV6-1 and TRBJ2-7, with 9 bases lining up with TRBD1. CDR1 and CDR2 (germline): MNHNS, SASEGT. This CDR3 spans 14 amino acids. The ends lost 8 bases at V and 2 bases at J; junction bases unmatched: 7. The CDR3 sequence is CASFRTGEAYEQYF. The CDR3 nucleotides read TGTGCCAGCTTTAGGACAGGGGAAGCCTACGAGCAGTACTTC.

This clone has a single count. V gene TRBV10-1 combines with J gene TRBJ2-7; perhaps TRBD1 as D (5 bases). This CDR3 has 13 residues. Germline V gives CDR1 WNHNN, CDR2 SYGVQD (reference sequence). V was cut by 3 bases and J by 2 bases, with 8 bases left in between. CDR3 sequence (DNA): TGCGCCAGCAGTGAAGGGGTTCCCTACGAGCAGTACTTC. This codes for CASSEGVPYEQYF.

V and J are TRBV5-4 and TRBJ1-6; TRBD1 agrees at 7 bases. The J segment lost 9 bases and the V segment lost 0 bases, leaving 9 bases of the junction unmatched. This CDR3 has 16 residues. Germline-derived CDR1 and CDR2 are SGHNT and YYREEE (reference sequence). The CDR3 DNA reads TGTGCCAGCAGCTTGGGCCCCGGGACAGTGGTTTCACCCCTCCACTTT. Protein product: CASSLGPGTVVSPLHF.

CDR3 coding DNA: TGTGCCAGCAGCTTAAGCAGGGCCCACGAGCAGTACTTC. Translated: CASSLSRAHEQYF. The chain uses TRBV7-3 and TRBJ2-7, with D possibly being TRBD1 (5 bases). The germline V gene encodes CDR1 SGHTA and CDR2 FQGTGA. V was clipped by 1 base and J by 5 bases, with 9 bases between them. CDR3 length equals 13 residues.